The subject of this entry is one TCR beta chain. The antigen is not known. The entry originates in a study of cytomegalovirus exposure and HLA in healthy donors. Across the study: Earlier sequencing of 150 million to 200 million T cells yielded fewer than 140 million unique TCR beta sequences. Notes on the study in general: The authors enumerated over 150 TCR beta chains as linked to cytomegalovirus.

The CDR3 length is 15 residues. CDR1 is MDHEN and CDR2 is SYDVKM in the germline V gene. V was cut by 5 bases and J by 0 bases, with 11 bases left in between. The primer mix had 60 Vbeta and 13 Jbeta primers. As originally analysed: It was a later analysis that counted approximately 81 million unique TCR beta chains, of which around 11 million were shared. This table comes from immunoSEQ multiplex PCR, and its TCRdb copy is limited to in-frame clones, with some not included. That table furnishes V, J and clone size, whereas the DNA furnished D and trimming. The listing records about 77,000 clones. The rearrangement joins TRBV28 to TRBJ1-3; D gene unclear. This clonotype originated in a man aged 50 to 59 in good health and CMV-seropositive. Sequencing was performed on PBMCs. The CDR3 DNA reads as TGTGCCAGCAGTGCGCAGACAAGCTCTGGAAACACCATATATTTT. This codes for CASSAQTSSGNTIYF.